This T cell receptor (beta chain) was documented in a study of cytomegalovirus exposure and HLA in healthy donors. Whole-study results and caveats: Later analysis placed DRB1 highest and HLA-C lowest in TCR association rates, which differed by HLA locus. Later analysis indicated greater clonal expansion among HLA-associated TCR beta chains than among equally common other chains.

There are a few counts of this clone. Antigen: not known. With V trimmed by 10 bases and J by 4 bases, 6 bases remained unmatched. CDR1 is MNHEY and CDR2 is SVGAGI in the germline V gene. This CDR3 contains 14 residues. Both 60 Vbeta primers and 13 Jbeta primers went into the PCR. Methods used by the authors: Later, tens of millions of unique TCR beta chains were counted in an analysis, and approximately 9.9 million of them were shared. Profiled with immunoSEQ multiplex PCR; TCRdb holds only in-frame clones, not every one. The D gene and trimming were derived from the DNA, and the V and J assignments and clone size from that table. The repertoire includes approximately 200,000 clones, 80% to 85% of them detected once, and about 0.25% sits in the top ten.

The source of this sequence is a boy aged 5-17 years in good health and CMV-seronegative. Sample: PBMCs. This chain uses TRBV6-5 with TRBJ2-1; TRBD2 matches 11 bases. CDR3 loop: CATLTSGTYNEQFF. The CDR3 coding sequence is TGTGCCACCCTGACTAGCGGGACGTACAATGAGCAGTTCTTC.